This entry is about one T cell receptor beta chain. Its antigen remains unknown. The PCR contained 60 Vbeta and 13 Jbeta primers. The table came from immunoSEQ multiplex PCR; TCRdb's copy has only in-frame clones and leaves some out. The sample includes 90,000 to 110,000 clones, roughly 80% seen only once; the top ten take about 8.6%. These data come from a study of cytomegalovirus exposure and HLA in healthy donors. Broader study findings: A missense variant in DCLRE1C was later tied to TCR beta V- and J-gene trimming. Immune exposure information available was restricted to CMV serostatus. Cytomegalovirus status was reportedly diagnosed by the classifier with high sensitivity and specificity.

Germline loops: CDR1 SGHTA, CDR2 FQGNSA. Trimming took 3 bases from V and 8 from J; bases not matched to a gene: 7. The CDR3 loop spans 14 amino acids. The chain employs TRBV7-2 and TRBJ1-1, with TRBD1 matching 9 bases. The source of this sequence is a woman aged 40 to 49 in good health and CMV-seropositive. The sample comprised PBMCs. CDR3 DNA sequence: TGTGCCAGCAGCTTGGGTCCGGGACAGGGAGAAGCTTTCTTT. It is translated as CASSLGPGQGEAFF.